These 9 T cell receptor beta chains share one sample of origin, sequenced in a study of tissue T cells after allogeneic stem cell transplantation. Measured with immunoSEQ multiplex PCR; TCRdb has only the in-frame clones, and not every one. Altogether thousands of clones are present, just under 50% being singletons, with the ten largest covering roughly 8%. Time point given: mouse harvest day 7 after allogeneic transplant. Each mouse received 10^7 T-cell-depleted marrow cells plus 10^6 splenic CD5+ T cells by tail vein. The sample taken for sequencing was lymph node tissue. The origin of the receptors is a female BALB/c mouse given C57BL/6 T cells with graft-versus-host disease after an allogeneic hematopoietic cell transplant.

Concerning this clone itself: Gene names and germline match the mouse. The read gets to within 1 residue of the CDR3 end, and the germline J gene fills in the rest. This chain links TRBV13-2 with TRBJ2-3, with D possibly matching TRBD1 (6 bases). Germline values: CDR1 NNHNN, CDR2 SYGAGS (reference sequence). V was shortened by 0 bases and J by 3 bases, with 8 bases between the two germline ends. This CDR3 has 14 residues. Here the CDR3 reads CASGDAGAAETLYF. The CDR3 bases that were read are TGTGCCAGCGGTGATGCAGGGGCAGCAGAAACGCTGTAT.

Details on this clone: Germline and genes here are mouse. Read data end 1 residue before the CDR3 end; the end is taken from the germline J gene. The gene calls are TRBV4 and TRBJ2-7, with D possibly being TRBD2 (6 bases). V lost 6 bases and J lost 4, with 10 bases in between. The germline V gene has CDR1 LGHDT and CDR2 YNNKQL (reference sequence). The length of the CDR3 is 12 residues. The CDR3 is CASSRTVYEQYF. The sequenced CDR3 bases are TGTGCCAGCAGTAGGACTGTTTATGAACAGTAC.

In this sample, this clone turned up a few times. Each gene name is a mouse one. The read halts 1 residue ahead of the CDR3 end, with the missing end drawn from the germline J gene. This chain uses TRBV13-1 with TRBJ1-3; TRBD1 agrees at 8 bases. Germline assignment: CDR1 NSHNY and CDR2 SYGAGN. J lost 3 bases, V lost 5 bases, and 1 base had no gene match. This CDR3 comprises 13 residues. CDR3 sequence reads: CASRDRDGNTLYF. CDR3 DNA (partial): TGTGCCAGCAGGGACAGGGATGGAAATACGCTCTAT.

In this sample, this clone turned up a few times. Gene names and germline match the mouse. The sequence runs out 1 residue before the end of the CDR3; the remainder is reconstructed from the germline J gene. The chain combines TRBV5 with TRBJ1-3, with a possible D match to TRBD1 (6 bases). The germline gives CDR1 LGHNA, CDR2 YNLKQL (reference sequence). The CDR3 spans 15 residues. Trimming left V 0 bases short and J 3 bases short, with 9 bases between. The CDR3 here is CASSQDPRGGNTLYF. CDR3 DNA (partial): TGTGCCAGCAGCCAAGATCCCAGGGGTGGAAATACGCTCTAT.

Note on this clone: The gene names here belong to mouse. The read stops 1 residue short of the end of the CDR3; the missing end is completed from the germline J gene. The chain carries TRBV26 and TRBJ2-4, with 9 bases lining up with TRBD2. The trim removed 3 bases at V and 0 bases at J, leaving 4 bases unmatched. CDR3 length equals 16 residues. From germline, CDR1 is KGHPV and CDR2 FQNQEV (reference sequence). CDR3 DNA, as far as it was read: TGTGCCAGCAGTCTCTGGGGGGGAACTAGTCAAAACACCTTGTAC. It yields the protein CASSLWGGTSQNTLY. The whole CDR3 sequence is CASSLWGGTSQNTLYF.

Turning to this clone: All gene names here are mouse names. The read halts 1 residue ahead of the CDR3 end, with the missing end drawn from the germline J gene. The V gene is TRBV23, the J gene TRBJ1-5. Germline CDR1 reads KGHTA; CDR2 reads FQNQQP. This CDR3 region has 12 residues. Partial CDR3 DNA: TGCTCCAGCAGTCACTCAAACCAGGCTCCGCTT. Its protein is CSSSHSNQAPL. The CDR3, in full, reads CSSSHSNQAPLF.

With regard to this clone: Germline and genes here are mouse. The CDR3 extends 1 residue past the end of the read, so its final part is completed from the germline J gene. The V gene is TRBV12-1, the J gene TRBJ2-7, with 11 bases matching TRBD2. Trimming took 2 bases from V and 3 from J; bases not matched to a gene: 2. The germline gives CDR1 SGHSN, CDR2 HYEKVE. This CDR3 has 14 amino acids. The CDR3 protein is CASSRDWGFYEQYF. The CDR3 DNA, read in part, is TGTGCCAGCTCTCGGGACTGGGGGTTCTATGAACAGTAC. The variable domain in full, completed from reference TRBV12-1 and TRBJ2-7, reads DSGVVQSPRHIIKEKGGRSVLTCIPISGHSNVVWYQQTLGKELKFLIQHYEKVERDKGFLPSRFSVQQFDDYHSEMNMSALELEDSAMYFCASSRDWGFYEQYFGPGTRLTVL.

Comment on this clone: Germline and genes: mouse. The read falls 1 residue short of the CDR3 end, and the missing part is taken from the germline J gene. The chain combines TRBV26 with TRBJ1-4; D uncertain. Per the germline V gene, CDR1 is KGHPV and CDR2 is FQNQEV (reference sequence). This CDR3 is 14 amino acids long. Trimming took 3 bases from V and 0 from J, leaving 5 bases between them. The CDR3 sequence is CASSLQISNERLFF. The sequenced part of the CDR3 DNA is TGTGCCAGCAGTCTACAAATTTCCAACGAAAGATTATTT.

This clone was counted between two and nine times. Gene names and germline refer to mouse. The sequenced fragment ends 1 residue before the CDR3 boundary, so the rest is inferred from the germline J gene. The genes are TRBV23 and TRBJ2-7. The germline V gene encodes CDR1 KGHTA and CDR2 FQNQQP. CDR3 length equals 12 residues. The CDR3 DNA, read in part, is TGCTCCAGCAGTCAATCGAGGCGAGAACAGTAC. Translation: CSSSQSRREQY. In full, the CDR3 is CSSSQSRREQYF.